This TCR beta chain was captured by sequencing in a study of CD8 T cells in ankylosing spondylitis. Study findings and constraints: There was reportedly significant enrichment of clones that were disease-linked in matched ankylosing spondylitis synovial fluid. What seemed typical of ankylosing spondylitis blood was a TCR beta motif built from roughly 8 highly homologous variants.

It was by quantitative 5'-RACE with molecular barcodes that TCR beta libraries were made. MiXCR, run by TCRdb on the 5' RACE reads, gives a single entry per CDR3 protein. The sample lists roughly 700,000 distinct CDR3 sequences; roughly 19% were seen once. In regard to this clonotype: Its antigen is as yet unknown.

Germline CDR1 MNHEY, CDR2 SVGAGI. V lost 4 bases, J lost 2 bases, and 4 bases stayed unmatched. CDR3 length: 15 residues. This chain uses TRBV6-5 with TRBJ2-1; 8 bases are shared with TRBD2. The receptor's source is a male donor with ankylosing spondylitis. The sequenced sample consisted of blood, either unsorted or a sorted T cell fraction (not recorded which). CDR3 residues: CASSSAGGPYNEQFF. The CDR3 DNA reads TGTGCCAGCAGTTCTGCGGGAGGCCCCTACAATGAGCAGTTCTTC.